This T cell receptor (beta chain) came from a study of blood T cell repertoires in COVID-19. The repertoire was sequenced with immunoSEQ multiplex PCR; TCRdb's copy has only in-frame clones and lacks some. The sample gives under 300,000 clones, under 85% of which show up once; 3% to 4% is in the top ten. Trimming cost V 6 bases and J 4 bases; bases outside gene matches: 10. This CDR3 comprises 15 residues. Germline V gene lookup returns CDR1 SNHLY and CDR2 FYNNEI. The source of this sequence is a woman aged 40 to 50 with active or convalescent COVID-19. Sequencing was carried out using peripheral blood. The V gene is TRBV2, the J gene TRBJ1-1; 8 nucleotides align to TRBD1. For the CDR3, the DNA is TGTGCCAGCAGGACGGGACAGGAGGGTACCACTGAAGCTTTCTTT. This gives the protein CASRTGQEGTTEAFF.